Given below is one T cell receptor beta chain in context. Its antigen is not known. Sequencing used immunoSEQ multiplex PCR; TCRdb keeps in-frame clones, though not all of them. The table records about 68,000 clones, about nine tenths of them present only once. This sample was included in a study of T cell responses to AZD1222 COVID-19 vaccine. V was trimmed by 2 bases and J by 6 bases, leaving 11 bases between them. The CDR3 is 14 residues long. CDR1 is SGHRS, CDR2 YFSETQ, per germline. Study-level findings and limits: Sampling captured repertoires only after the peak T cell response. Just six AZD1222 recipients were seropositive at baseline. An increase in Spike-specific TCR breadth and depth was observed after two AZD1222 doses. With dominance at 160-218 and 743-854, vaccine-associated CD4 TCRs spanned spike.

The chain carries TRBV5-1 and TRBJ2-2, with a weak D call TRBD1 (6 bases). The clonotype comes from an adult in good health. The material sequenced was peripheral blood, taken on day 0 of AZD1222 vaccination. DNA for the CDR3: TGCGCCAGCAGCTTAACAGGGAATCCCGGGGAGCTGTTTTTT. Translating gives CASSLTGNPGELFF.